This TCR beta chain was sequenced for a study of cytomegalovirus exposure and HLA in healthy donors. Researchers ran the PCR with 60 Vbeta and 13 Jbeta primers. The assay was immunoSEQ multiplex PCR, and TCRdb's table has in-frame clones only and misses some. The profile shows tens of thousands of clones, approximately 72% of them singletons. The sequenced sample was PBMCs. The sequence derives from a woman in her thirties in good health and CMV-seronegative.

The CDR3 here is CASSSPLDRSTDTQYF. CDR3 sequence (DNA): TGTGCCAGCAGCTCTCCCCTGGACAGAAGCACAGATACGCAGTATTTT. This chain connects TRBV28 to TRBJ2-3; possible D gene TRBD1, 6 bases. This CDR3 is 16 amino acids long. CDR1 is MDHEN, CDR2 SYDVKM, per germline. Trimming removed 6 bases at V and 0 bases at J, with 16 bases between.